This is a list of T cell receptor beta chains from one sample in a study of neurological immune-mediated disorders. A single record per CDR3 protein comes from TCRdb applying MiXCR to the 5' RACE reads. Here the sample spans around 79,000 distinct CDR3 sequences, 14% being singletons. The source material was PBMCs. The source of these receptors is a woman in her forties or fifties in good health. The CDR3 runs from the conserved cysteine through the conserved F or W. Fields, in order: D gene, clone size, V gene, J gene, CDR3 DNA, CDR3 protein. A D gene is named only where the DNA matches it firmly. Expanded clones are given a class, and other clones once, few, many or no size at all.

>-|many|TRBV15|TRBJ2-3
TGTGCCACCAGCAGTCATGGTCGTCCGCAGTATTTT
CATSSHGRPQYF
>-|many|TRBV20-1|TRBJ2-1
TGCAGTGCTAGTGATGAGCCGAGCTTCACCTACAATGAGCAGTTCTTC
CSASDEPSFTYNEQFF
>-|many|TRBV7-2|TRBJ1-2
TGTGCCAGCAGCATCGGGACTGCCGATGGCTACACCTTC
CASSIGTADGYTF
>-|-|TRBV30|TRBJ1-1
TGTGCCTGGAGTGTATATAGGGCGGCCATGAAGGACACTGAAGCTTTCTTT
CAWSVYRAAMKDTEAFF
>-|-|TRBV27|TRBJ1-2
TGTGCCAGCAGAGCCTCAGCCTCCGGTGGCTATGGCTACACCTTC
CASRASASGGYGYTF
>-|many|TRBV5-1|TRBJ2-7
TGCGCCAGCTCCGATCTAGCGTCGGTCGACGAGCAGTACTTC
CASSDLASVDEQYF
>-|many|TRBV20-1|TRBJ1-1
TGCAGTGCCGCCAGACAGGCGGGGCAAGCTTTCTTT
CSAARQAGQAFF
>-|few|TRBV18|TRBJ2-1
TGTGCCAGCTCACCACCGTCTTACAATGAGCAGTTCTTC
CASSPPSYNEQFF
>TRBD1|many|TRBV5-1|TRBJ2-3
TGCGCCAGCAGATCGGACAGGGGAGGACCAGATACGCAGTATTTT
CASRSDRGGPDTQYF
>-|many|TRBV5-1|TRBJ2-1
TGCGCCAGCAGCTTTTCTCCAGGGCATGGGAATGAGCAGTTCTTC
CASSFSPGHGNEQFF
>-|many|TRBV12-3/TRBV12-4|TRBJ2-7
TGTGCCAGCAGTTGGGCACAGGGGCGGGGCGAGCAGTACTTC
CASSWAQGRGEQYF